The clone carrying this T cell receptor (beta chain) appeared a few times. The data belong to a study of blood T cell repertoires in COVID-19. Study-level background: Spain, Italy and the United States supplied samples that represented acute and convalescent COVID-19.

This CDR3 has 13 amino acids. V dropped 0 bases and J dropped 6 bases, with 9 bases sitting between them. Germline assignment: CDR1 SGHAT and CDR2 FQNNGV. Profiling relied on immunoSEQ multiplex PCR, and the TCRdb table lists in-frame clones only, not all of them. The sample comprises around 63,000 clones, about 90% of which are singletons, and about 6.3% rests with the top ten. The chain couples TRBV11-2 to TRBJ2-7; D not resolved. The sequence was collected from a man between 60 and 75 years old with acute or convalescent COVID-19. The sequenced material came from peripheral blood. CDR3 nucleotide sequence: TGTGCCAGCAGCTTAGAACCGCTCGGCGAGCAGTACTTC. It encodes CASSLEPLGEQYF.